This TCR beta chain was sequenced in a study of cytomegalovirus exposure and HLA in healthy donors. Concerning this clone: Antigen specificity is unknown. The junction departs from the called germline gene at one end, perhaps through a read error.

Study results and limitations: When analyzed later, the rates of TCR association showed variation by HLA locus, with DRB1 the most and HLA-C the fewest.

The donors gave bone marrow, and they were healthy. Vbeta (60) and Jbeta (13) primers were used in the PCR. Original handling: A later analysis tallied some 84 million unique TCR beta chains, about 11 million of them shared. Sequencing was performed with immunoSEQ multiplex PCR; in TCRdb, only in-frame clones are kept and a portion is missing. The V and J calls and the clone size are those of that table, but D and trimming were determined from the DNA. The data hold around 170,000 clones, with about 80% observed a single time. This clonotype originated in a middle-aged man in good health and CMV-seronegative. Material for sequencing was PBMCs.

Written as DNA, the CDR3 is TGTGCCAGCAGCTTATCGTTCGGGGAAGAGGCCCAGTACTTC. The encoded protein is CASSLSFGEEAQYF. The V and J genes are TRBV11-2 and TRBJ2-5; D might be TRBD2 (5 bases). The CDR3 covers 14 residues. Germline CDR1 SGHAT, CDR2 FQNNGV. Based on the CDR3 plus reference TRBV11-2 and TRBJ2-5, the full variable domain is EAGVAQSPRYKIIEKRQSVAFWCNPISGHATLYWYQQILGQGPKLLIQFQNNGVVDDSQLPKDRFSAERLKGVDSTLKIQPAKLEDSAVYLCASSLSFGEEAQYFGPGTRLLVL.